This TCR beta chain was identified in a study of neurological immune-mediated disorders. TCRdb ran MiXCR on the 5' RACE reads and lists one entry per CDR3 protein. This table has about 55,000 distinct CDR3 sequences, around 4.2% appearing once. Trimming cost V 2 bases and J 2 bases; bases outside gene matches: 7. The CDR3 sequence is 19 residues long. Germline values: CDR1 SGHAT, CDR2 FQNNGV. The V and J genes are TRBV11-2 and TRBJ2-3; TRBD2 matches 16 bases. The source material was PBMCs. This receptor was obtained from a man over 45 with multiple sclerosis. The CDR3 DNA is TGTGCCAGCAGCTTAATCCCGGGACTAGCGGGGGGGGTCACAGATACGCAGTATTTT. Protein: CASSLIPGLAGGVTDTQYF.